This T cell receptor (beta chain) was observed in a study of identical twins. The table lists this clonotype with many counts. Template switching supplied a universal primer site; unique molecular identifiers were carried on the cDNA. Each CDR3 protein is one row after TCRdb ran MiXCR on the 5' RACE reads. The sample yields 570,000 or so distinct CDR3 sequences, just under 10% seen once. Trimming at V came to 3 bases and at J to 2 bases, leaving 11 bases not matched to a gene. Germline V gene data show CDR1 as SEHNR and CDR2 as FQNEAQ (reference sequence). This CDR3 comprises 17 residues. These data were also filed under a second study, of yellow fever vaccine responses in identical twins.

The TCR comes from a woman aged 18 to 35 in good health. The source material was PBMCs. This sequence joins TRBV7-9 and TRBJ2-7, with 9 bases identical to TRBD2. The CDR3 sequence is CASSFFPGTSSAYEQYF. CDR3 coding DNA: TGTGCCAGCAGCTTTTTTCCCGGGACTAGCAGCGCCTACGAGCAGTACTTC.